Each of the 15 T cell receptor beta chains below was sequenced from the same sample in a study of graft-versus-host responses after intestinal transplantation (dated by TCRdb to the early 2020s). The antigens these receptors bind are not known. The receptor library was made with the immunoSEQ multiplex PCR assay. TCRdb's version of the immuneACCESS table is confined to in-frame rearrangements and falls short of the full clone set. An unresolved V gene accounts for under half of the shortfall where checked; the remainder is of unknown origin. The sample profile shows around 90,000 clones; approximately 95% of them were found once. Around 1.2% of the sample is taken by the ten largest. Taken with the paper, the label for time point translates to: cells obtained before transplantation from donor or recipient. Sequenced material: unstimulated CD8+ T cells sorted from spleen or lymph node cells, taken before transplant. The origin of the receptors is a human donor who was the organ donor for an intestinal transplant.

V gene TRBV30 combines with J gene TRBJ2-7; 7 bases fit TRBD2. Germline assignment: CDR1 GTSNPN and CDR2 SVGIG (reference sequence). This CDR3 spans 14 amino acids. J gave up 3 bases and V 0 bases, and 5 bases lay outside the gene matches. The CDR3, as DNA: TGTGCCTGGAGTGTACGGGGGGTCAGCTACGAGCAGTACTTC. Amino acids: CAWSVRGVSYEQYF.

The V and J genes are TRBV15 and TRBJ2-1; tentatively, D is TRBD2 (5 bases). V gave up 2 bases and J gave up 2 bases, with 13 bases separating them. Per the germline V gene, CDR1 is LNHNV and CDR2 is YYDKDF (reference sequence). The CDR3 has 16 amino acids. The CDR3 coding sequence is TGTGCCACCAGCAGAAGACTACCCGGAACCTACAATGAGCAGTTCTTC. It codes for CATSRRLPGTYNEQFF.

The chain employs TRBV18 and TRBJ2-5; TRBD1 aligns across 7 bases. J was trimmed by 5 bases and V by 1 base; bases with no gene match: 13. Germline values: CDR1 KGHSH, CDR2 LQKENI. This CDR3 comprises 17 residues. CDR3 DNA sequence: TGTGCCAGCTCACCACTCGTGGGGACAGTGCCGGCGGAGACCCAGTACTTC. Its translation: CASSPLVGTVPAETQYF.

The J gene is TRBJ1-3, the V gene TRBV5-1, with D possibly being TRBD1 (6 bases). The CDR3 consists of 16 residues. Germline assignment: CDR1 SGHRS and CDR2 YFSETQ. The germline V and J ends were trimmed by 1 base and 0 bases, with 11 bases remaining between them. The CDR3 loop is CASSLWTADSGNTIYF. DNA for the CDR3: TGCGCCAGCAGCTTGTGGACAGCAGACTCTGGAAACACCATATATTTT.

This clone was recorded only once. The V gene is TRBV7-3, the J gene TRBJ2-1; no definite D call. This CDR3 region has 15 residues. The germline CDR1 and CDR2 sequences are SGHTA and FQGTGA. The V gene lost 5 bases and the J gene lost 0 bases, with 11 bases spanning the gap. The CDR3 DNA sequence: TGTGCCAGCAGCGGTCGTGATAGCTCCTACAATGAGCAGTTCTTC. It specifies CASSGRDSSYNEQFF.

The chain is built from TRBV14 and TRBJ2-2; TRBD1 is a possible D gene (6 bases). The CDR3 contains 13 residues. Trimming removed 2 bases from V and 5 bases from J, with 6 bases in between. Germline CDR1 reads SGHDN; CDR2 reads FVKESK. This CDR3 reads CASSQTGTGELFF. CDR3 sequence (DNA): TGTGCCAGCAGCCAAACAGGGACCGGGGAGCTGTTTTTT.

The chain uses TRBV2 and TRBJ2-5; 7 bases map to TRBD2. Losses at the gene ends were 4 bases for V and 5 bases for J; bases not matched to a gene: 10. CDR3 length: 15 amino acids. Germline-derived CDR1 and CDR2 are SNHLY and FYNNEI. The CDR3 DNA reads TGTGCCAGCAGTGGGGGGGGTAAATTACGGGAGACCCAGTACTTC. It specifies CASSGGGKLRETQYF.

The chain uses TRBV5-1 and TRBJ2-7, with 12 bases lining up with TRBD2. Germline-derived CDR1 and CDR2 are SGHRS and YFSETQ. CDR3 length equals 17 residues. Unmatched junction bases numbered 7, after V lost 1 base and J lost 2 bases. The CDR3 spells CASSLRASGRGTYEQYF. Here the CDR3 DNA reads TGCGCCAGCAGCTTGCGGGCTAGCGGGAGGGGGACCTACGAGCAGTACTTC.

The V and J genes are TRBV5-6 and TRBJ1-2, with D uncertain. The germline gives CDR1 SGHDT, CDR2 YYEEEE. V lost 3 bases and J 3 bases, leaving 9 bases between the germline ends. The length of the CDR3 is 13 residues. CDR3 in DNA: TGTGCCAGCAGCTACTTCGGGGACTATGGCTACACCTTC. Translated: CASSYFGDYGYTF.

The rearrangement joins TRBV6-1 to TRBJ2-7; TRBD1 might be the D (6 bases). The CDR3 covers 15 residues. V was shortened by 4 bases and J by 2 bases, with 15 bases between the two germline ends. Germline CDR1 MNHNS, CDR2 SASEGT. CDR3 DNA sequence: TGTGCCAGCAGTGGCCGGACAGTGACCACCTACGAGCAGTACTTC. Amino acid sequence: CASSGRTVTTYEQYF.

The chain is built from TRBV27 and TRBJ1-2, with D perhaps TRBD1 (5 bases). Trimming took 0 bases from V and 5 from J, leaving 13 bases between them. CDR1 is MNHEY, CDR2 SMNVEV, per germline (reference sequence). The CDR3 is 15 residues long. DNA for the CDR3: TGTGCCAGCAGTTTATCGAACGGGGGAAGTTATGGCTACACCTTC. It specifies CASSLSNGGSYGYTF.

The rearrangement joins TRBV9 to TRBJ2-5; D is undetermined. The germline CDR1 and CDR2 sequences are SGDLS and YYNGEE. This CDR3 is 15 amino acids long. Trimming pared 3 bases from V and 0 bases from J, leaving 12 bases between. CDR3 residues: CASSAESPDQETQYF. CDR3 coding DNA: TGTGCCAGCAGCGCCGAGTCTCCTGACCAAGAGACCCAGTACTTC.

The CDR3 here is CASSWTGKETQYF. In DNA form, the CDR3 reads TGTGCCAGCAGCTGGACAGGGAAAGAGACCCAGTACTTC. V usage is TRBV2 and J usage is TRBJ2-5; 8 bases match TRBD1. This CDR3 has 13 amino acids. CDR1 and CDR2 from the germline V gene are SNHLY and FYNNEI. The V segment lost 6 bases and the J segment 3 bases; nucleotides outside the gene matches: 3.

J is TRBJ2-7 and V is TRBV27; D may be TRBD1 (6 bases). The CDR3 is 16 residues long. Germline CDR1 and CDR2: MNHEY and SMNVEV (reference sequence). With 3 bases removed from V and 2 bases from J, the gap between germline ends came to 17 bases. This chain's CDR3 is CASSFSQGLHTYEQYF. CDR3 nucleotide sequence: TGTGCCAGCAGTTTTAGTCAGGGGCTACATACCTACGAGCAGTACTTC.

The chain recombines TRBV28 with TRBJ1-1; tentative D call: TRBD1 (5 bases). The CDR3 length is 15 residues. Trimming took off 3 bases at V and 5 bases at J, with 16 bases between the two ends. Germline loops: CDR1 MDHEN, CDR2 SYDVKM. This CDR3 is CASSFRHLGGTEAFF. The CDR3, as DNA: TGTGCCAGCAGTTTCCGACATCTCGGGGGAACTGAAGCTTTCTTT.